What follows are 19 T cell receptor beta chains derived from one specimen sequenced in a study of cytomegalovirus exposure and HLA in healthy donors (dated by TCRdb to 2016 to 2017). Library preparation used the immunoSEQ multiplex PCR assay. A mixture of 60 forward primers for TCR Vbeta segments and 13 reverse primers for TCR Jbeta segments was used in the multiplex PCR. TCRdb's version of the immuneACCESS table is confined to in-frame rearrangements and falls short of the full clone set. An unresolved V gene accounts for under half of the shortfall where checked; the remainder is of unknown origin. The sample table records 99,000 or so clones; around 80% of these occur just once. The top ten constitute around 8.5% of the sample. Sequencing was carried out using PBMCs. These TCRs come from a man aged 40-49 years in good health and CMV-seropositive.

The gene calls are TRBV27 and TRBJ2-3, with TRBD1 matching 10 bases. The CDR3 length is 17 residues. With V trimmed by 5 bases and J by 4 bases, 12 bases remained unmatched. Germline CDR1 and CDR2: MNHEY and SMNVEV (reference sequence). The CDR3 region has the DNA TGTGCCAGCAGTCCCTGGGACAGGGGCCCCAACGCAGATACGCAGTATTTT. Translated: CASSPWDRGPNADTQYF.

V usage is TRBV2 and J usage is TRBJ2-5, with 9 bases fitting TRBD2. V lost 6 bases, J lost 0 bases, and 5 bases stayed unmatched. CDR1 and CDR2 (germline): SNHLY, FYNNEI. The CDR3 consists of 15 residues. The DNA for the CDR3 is TGTGCCAGCAGCCCTCTAGCGGGGAACCAAGAGACCCAGTACTTC. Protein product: CASSPLAGNQETQYF.

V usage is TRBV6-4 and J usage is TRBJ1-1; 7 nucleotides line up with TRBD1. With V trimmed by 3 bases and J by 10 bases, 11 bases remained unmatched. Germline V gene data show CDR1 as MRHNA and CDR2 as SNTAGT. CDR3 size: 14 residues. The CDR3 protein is CASSENRGLNRAFF. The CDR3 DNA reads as TGTGCCAGCAGTGAAAACAGGGGCCTTAACAGAGCTTTCTTT.

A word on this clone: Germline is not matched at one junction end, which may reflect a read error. Written as DNA, the CDR3 is TGTGCCAGCAGCCTCGAAAGAGCTGGGGCCAACGGCCTGACTTTC. This gives the protein CASSLERAGANGLTF. The rearrangement uses TRBV9 and TRBJ2-6; TRBD1 is a possible D gene (5 bases). From germline, CDR1 is SGDLS and CDR2 YYNGEE. The CDR3 has 15 amino acids.

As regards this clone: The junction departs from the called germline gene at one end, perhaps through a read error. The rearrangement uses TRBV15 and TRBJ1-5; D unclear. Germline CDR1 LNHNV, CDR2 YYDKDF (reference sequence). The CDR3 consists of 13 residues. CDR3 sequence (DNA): TGTGCCACCGGCAGAAAAGCGGATCAGCCCCAGCATTTT. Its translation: CATGRKADQPQHF.

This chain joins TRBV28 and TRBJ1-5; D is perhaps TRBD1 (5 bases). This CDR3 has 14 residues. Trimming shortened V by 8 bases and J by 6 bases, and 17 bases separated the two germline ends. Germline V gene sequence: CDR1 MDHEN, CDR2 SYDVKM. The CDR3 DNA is TGTGCCAGCCTGACCCAGGGCGTGGGTCAGCCCCAGCATTTT. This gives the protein CASLTQGVGQPQHF.

The DNA for the CDR3 is TGTGCTAGTGGTCCGGGACAGGGTCTCCTCTACGAGCAGTACTTC. It is translated as CASGPGQGLLYEQYF. The chain has TRBV12-5 and TRBJ2-7, with TRBD1 matching over 9 bases. From germline, CDR1 is LGHNT and CDR2 FRNRAP. Unmatched junction bases numbered 8, after V lost 5 bases and J lost 3 bases. The CDR3 is 15 residues long.

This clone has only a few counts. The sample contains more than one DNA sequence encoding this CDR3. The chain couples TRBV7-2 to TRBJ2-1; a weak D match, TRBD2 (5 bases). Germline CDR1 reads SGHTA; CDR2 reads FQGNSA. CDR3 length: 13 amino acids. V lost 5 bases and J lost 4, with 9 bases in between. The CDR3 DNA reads TGTGCCAGCAGCCCGGGGTCTTACAATGAGCAGTTCTTC. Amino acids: CASSPGSYNEQFF.

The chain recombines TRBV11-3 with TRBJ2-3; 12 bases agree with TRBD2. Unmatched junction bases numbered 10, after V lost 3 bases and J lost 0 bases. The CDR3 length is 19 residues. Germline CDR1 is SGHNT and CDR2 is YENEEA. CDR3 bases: TGTGCCAGCAGCTTCGGACTAGCGGGGCCCCGACCCAGCACAGATACGCAGTATTTT. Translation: CASSFGLAGPRPSTDTQYF.

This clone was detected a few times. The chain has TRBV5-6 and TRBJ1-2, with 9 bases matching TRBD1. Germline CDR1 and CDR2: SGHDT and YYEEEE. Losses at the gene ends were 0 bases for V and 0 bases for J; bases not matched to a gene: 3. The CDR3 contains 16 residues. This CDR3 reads CASSLGGTGPNYGYTF. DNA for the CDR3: TGTGCCAGCAGCTTGGGGGGGACAGGGCCTAACTATGGCTACACCTTC.

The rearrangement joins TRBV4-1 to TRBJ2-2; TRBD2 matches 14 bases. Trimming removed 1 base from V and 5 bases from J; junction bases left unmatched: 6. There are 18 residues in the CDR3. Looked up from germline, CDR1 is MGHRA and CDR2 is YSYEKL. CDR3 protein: CASSQGGLAGVGTGELFF. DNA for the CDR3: TGCGCCAGCAGCCAAGGGGGACTAGCGGGAGTAGGGACCGGGGAGCTGTTTTTT.

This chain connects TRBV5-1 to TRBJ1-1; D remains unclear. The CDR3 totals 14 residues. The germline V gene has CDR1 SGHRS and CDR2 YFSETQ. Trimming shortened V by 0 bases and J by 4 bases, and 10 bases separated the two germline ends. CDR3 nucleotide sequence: TGCGCCAGCAGCTTGGCCGCCCTGAGCACTGAAGCTTTCTTT. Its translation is CASSLAALSTEAFF.

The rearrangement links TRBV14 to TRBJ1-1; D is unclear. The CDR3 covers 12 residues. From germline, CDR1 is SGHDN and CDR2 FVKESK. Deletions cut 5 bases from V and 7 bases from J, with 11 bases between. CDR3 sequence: CASSSSGIEAFF. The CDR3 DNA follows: TGTGCCAGCAGCTCAAGCGGGATTGAAGCTTTCTTT. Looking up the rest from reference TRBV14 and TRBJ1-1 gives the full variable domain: EAGVTQFPSHSVIEKGQTVTLRCDPISGHDNLYWYRRVMGKEIKFLLHFVKESKQDESGMPNNRFLAERTGGTYSTLKVQPAELEDSGVYFCASSSSGIEAFFGQGTRLTVV.

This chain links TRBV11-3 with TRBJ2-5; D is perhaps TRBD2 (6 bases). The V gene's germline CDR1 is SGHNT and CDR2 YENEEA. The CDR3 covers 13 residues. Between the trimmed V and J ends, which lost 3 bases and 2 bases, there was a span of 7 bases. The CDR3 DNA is TGTGCCAGCAGCTTTCGGGGGCAAGAGACCCAGTACTTC. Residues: CASSFRGQETQYF.

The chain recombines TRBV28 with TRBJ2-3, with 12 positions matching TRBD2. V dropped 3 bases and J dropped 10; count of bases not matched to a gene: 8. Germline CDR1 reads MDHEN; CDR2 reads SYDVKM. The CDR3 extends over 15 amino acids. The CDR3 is CASSFELAGGRSQYF. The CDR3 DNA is TGTGCCAGCAGTTTTGAACTAGCGGGGGGCCGATCGCAGTATTTT. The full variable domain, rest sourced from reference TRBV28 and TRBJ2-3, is DVKVTQSSRYLVKRTGEKVFLECVQDMDHENMFWYRQDPGLGLRLIYFSYDVKMKEKGDIPEGYSVSREKKERFSLILESASTNQTSMYLCASSFELAGGRSQYFGPGTRLTVL.

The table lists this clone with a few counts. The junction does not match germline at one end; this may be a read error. In nucleotides, the CDR3 is TGCGCCAGCAGCGAGGCGGGCGGGGCCAACGGCCTGACTTTC. Translation: CASSEAGGANGLTF. The V call is TRBV4-1, the J call TRBJ2-6; TRBD2 is a possible D gene (6 bases). The CDR3 has 14 amino acids. Germline-derived CDR1 and CDR2 are MGHRA and YSYEKL.

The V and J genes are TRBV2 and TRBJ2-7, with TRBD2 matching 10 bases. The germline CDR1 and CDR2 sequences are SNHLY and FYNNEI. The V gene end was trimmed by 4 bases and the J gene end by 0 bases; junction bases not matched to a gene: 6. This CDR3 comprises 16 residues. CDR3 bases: TGTGCCAGCAGTGTCGGGCTAGCGGGGGCCTCCTACGAGCAGTACTTC. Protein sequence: CASSVGLAGASYEQYF. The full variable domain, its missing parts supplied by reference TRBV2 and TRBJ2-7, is EPEVTQTPSHQVTQMGQEVILRCVPISNHLYFYWYRQILGQKVEFLVSFYNNEISEKSEIFDDQFSVERPDGSNFTLKIRSTKLEDSAMYFCASSVGLAGASYEQYFGPGTRLTVT.

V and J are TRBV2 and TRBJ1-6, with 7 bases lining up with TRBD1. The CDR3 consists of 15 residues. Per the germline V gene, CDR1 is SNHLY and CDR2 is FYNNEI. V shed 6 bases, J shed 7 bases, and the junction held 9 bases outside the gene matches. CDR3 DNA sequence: TGTGCCAGCAGGTGGTCAGGGGGGCAAAATTCACCCCTCCACTTT. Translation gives CASRWSGGQNSPLHF. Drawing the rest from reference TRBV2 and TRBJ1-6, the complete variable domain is EPEVTQTPSHQVTQMGQEVILRCVPISNHLYFYWYRQILGQKVEFLVSFYNNEISEKSEIFDDQFSVERPDGSNFTLKIRSTKLEDSAMYFCASRWSGGQNSPLHFGNGTRLTVT.

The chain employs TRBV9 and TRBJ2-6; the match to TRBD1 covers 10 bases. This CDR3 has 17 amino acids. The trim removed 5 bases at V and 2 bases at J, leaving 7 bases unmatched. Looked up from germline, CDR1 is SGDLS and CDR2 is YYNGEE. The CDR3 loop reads CASSPRQGAAGANVLTF. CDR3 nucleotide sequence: TGTGCCAGCAGTCCACGACAGGGGGCGGCTGGGGCCAACGTCCTGACTTTC.